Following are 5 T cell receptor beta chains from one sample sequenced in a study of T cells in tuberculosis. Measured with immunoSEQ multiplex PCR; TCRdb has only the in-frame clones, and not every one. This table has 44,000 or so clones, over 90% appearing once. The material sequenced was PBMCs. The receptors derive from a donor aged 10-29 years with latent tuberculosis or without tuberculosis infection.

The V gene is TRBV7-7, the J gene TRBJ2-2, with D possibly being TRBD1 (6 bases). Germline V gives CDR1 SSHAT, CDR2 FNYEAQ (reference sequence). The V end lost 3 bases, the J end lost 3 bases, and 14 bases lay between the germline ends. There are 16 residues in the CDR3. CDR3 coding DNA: TGTGCCAGCAGCTTTACAGGGAGTTCGGACACCGGGGAGCTGTTTTTT. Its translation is CASSFTGSSDTGELFF.

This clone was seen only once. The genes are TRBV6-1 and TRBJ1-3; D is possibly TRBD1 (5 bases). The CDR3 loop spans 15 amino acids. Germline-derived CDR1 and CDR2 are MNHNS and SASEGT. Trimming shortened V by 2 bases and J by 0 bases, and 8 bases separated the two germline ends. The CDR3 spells CASSEIGHSGNTIYF. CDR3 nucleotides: TGTGCCAGCAGTGAAATCGGACACTCTGGAAACACCATATATTTT.

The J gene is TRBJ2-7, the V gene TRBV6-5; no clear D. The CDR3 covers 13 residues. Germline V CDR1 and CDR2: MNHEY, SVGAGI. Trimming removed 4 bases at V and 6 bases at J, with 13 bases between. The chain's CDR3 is CASSSVGVVEQYF. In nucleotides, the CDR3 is TGTGCCAGCAGTTCCGTTGGAGTGGTCGAGCAGTACTTC.

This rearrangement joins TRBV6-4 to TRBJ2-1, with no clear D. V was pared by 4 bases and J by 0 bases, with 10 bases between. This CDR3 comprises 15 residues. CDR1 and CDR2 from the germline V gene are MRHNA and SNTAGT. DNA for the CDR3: TGTGCCAGCAGTGCCGTGGCCAGCTCCTACAATGAGCAGTTCTTC. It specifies CASSAVASSYNEQFF.

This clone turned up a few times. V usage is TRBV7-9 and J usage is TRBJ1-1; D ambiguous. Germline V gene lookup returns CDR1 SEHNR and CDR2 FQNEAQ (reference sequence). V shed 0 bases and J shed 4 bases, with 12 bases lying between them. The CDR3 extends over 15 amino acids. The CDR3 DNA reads TGTGCCAGCAGCTTAGCGGAGGGAGTTGGCACTGAAGCTTTCTTT. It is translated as CASSLAEGVGTEAFF.